The table lists the clone carrying this TCR beta chain with many counts. The sample originates from a study of blood T cells in healthy people across ages. Germline V gene data show CDR1 as SGHRS and CDR2 as YFSETQ. CDR3 size: 15 residues. V lost 3 bases, J lost 2 bases, and 5 bases stayed unmatched. Alongside a J-beta primer mix, a sample-barcoded 5' primer served in a second PCR lasting roughly 6 to 12 cycles. TCRdb processed the 5' RACE reads anew with MiXCR; each CDR3 protein has one entry. This sample has 550,000 to 800,000 distinct CDR3 sequences, with roughly 30% found just once. This clonotype originated in a woman older than 75 in good health. V is TRBV5-1 and J is TRBJ2-7; 10 bases agree with TRBD2. The sample comprised blood. The CDR3 sequence: CASSSGLAATYEQYF. CDR3 nucleotide sequence: TGCGCCAGCAGCTCCGGACTAGCGGCCACCTACGAGCAGTACTTC.